These 26 T cell receptor beta chains were sequenced from one sample in a study of blood T cell repertoires in COVID-19. Sequencing was performed with immunoSEQ multiplex PCR; in TCRdb, only in-frame clones are kept and a portion is missing. This sample has 210,000 or so clones, with 83% found just once. The sample was PBMCs or T cells enriched from blood (not recorded which). These receptors all stem from a woman aged 50 to 60 who had been exposed to COVID-19.

The chain recombines TRBV3-1 (or the pseudogene TRBV3-2) with TRBJ2-3, with D maybe TRBD1 (6 bases). From germline, CDR1 is LGHDT and CDR2 YNNKEL (reference sequence). The CDR3 is made up of 14 amino acids. V was pared by 4 bases and J by 2 bases, with 10 bases between. The CDR3 DNA reads as TGTGCCAGCAGCCGCAGGGGTGCCACAGATACGCAGTATTTT. Translating gives CASSRRGATDTQYF.

V is TRBV7-2 and J is TRBJ1-5, with 9 bases lining up with TRBD1. The J segment lost 4 bases and the V segment lost 6 bases, leaving 10 bases of the junction unmatched. Germline loops: CDR1 SGHTA, CDR2 FQGNSA. The CDR3 spans 16 residues. CDR3 DNA sequence: TGTGCCAGCAGTCCCAATACAGGGGGCCTAAATCAGCCCCAGCATTTT. Protein sequence: CASSPNTGGLNQPQHF.

This clone was counted a few times. V and J are TRBV6-4 and TRBJ2-3; perhaps TRBD2 as D (6 bases). Deletions cut 6 bases from V and 2 bases from J, with 12 bases between. Germline V gene lookup returns CDR1 MRHNA and CDR2 SNTAGT. The length of the CDR3 is 14 residues. The CDR3 DNA sequence: TGTGCCAGCAGACTAGCAGAATTCACAGATACGCAGTATTTT. Translated: CASRLAEFTDTQYF.

This sequence joins TRBV27 and TRBJ1-2, with D hard to call. Germline V lookup: CDR1 MNHEY, CDR2 SMNVEV (reference sequence). This CDR3 contains 14 residues. V was trimmed by 5 bases and J by 0 bases, leaving 10 bases between them. CDR3 residues: CASSAAGANYGYTF. As DNA, the CDR3 is TGTGCCAGCAGTGCCGCCGGAGCTAACTATGGCTACACCTTC.

The chain has TRBV28 and TRBJ1-1; 9 bases align to TRBD1. Germline V gene sequence: CDR1 MDHEN, CDR2 SYDVKM. This CDR3 contains 14 residues. The V and J ends lost 5 bases and 2 bases, in that order; junction bases with no gene match: 3. The DNA for the CDR3 is TGTGCCAGCAGTGAACAGGGGGCTAACACTGAAGCTTTCTTT. As protein: CASSEQGANTEAFF.

This clone was counted a few times. The chain employs TRBV30 and TRBJ1-6, with no clear D. This CDR3 has 13 residues. Trimming stripped 6 bases from V and 10 bases from J, with 16 bases between. Germline assignment: CDR1 GTSNPN and CDR2 SVGIG (reference sequence). Written as DNA, the CDR3 is TGTGCCTGCTCCCCCGGTCTTCCATCACCCCTCCACTTT. As protein: CACSPGLPSPLHF. The variable domain in full, completed from reference TRBV30 and TRBJ1-6, reads SQTIHQWPATLVQPVGSPLSLECTVEGTSNPNLYWYRQAAGRGLQLLFYSVGIGQISSEVPQNLSASRPQDRQFILSSKKLLLSDSGFYLCACSPGLPSPLHFGNGTRLTVT.

This CDR3 is CASSRGFGNSPLHF. The CDR3 region has the DNA TGTGCCAGCAGTAGGGGGTTTGGGAATTCACCCCTCCACTTT. The rearrangement uses TRBV25-1 and TRBJ1-6; D is possibly TRBD1 (6 bases). The germline V gene has CDR1 MGHDK and CDR2 SYGVNS. The CDR3 runs 14 residues. The germline V and J ends were trimmed by 5 bases and 7 bases, with 12 bases remaining between them.

The genes are TRBV28 and TRBJ2-7; maybe TRBD1 (6 bases). The CDR3 extends over 15 amino acids. The germline V and J ends were trimmed by 5 bases and 3 bases, with 17 bases remaining between them. Per the germline V gene, CDR1 is MDHEN and CDR2 is SYDVKM. The CDR3 DNA is TGTGCCAGCAGTCTCCTCGGGACACAGGTCTACGAGCAGTACTTC. Its protein is CASSLLGTQVYEQYF.

This clone has just one count. The rearrangement uses TRBV12-3 or TRBV12-4 and TRBJ1-1, with 7 bases lining up with TRBD1. The CDR3 spans 12 residues. The ends lost 7 bases at V and 8 bases at J; junction bases unmatched: 7. The DNA for the CDR3 is TGTGCCAGCACTCCGAGACAGGGAGAAGCTTTCTTT. Encoded protein: CASTPRQGEAFF.

The V gene is TRBV29-1, the J gene TRBJ2-7; D might be TRBD1 (5 bases). Germline V CDR1 and CDR2: SQVTM, ANQGSEA. The CDR3 runs 12 residues. V lost 6 bases and J 0 bases, leaving 9 bases between the germline ends. The CDR3 nucleotides are TGCAGCGTGTTGACAGTCTCCTACGAGCAGTACTTC. It codes for CSVLTVSYEQYF.

V gene TRBV6-5 combines with J gene TRBJ2-5; 10 bases fit TRBD1. The CDR3 extends over 15 amino acids. Trimming at V came to 0 bases and at J to 7 bases, leaving 5 bases not matched to a gene. Germline CDR1 is MNHEY and CDR2 is SVGAGI. The CDR3 here is CASSYSTDRGATQYF. The DNA of the CDR3 is TGTGCCAGCAGTTACTCGACGGACAGGGGGGCGACCCAGTACTTC.

This clone was seen only once. This chain connects TRBV9 to TRBJ1-1; D unresolved. This CDR3 spans 13 amino acids. Per the germline V gene, CDR1 is SGDLS and CDR2 is YYNGEE. V lost 7 bases and J 6 bases, leaving 16 bases between the germline ends. This chain's CDR3 is CASGSTGTAEAFF. The CDR3, as DNA: TGTGCCAGCGGATCTACGGGTACGGCTGAAGCTTTCTTT.

V usage is TRBV2 and J usage is TRBJ2-5, with 8 bases fitting TRBD1. The CDR3 consists of 15 residues. The V gene's germline CDR1 is SNHLY and CDR2 FYNNEI. The V segment lost 4 bases and the J segment 3 bases; nucleotides outside the gene matches: 7. The CDR3 sequence is CASSVTDRDEETQYF. The CDR3 DNA sequence: TGTGCCAGCAGTGTTACGGACAGGGACGAAGAGACCCAGTACTTC.

V usage is TRBV28 and J usage is TRBJ1-4; a possible D gene is TRBD1 (5 bases). The germline V gene has CDR1 MDHEN and CDR2 SYDVKM. V gave up 3 bases and J gave up 5 bases, with 13 bases separating them. This CDR3 contains 15 residues. CDR3 sequence: CASSFGGRGNEKLFF. CDR3 DNA sequence: TGTGCCAGCAGTTTTGGGGGGAGGGGAAATGAAAAACTGTTTTTT. The full variable domain, in which reference TRBV28 and TRBJ1-4 provide the parts outside the CDR3, is DVKVTQSSRYLVKRTGEKVFLECVQDMDHENMFWYRQDPGLGLRLIYFSYDVKMKEKGDIPEGYSVSREKKERFSLILESASTNQTSMYLCASSFGGRGNEKLFFGSGTQLSVL.

The chain is built from TRBV20-1 and TRBJ1-1, with D possibly being TRBD1 (6 bases). Germline lookup yields CDR1 DFQATT and CDR2 SNEGSKA (reference sequence). The CDR3 spans 14 residues. The V gene lost 6 bases and the J gene lost 0 bases, with 14 bases spanning the gap. CDR3 sequence: CSASKQGLNTEAFF. The CDR3 nucleotides are TGCAGTGCGAGTAAACAGGGTCTGAACACTGAAGCTTTCTTT.

This sequence joins TRBV10-2 and TRBJ1-1, with D possibly TRBD1 on 5 matching bases. The CDR3 length is 13 residues. Trimming stripped 0 bases from V and 5 bases from J, with 7 bases between. The germline CDR1 and CDR2 sequences are WSHSY and SAAADI. The CDR3 is CASSESGGTEAFF. DNA of the CDR3: TGCGCCAGCAGTGAGTCGGGGGGAACTGAAGCTTTCTTT.

In this sample, this clone turned up once. J is TRBJ2-7 and V is TRBV7-9; TRBD2 aligns across 8 bases. CDR1 and CDR2 (germline): SEHNR, FQNEAQ (reference sequence). This CDR3 has 14 residues. The V segment lost 4 bases and the J segment 6 bases; nucleotides outside the gene matches: 8. CDR3 residues: CASSSGGLLTEQYF. CDR3 nucleotide sequence: TGTGCCAGCAGCTCGGGAGGGTTACTAACCGAGCAGTACTTC.

This clone was picked up a small number of times. This chain connects TRBV5-1 to TRBJ1-1, with D possibly being TRBD1 (5 bases). CDR1 SGHRS and CDR2 YFSETQ come from the germline V gene. CDR3 length equals 17 residues. The V gene lost 4 bases and the J gene lost 0 bases, with 19 bases spanning the gap. CDR3 loop: CASSQRTSGTMNTEAFF. As DNA, the CDR3 is TGCGCCAGCAGCCAACGAACCTCCGGGACTATGAACACTGAAGCTTTCTTT.

The gene calls are TRBV9 and TRBJ2-2; D is uncertain. V was cut by 5 bases and J by 1 base, with 12 bases left in between. CDR1 is SGDLS, CDR2 YYNGEE, per germline. This CDR3 region has 15 residues. CDR3: CASRFGEVNTGELFF. DNA for the CDR3: TGTGCCAGCAGATTTGGAGAGGTGAACACCGGGGAGCTGTTTTTT.

The V call is TRBV5-4, the J call TRBJ1-2, with 7 bases fitting TRBD1. This CDR3 has 15 amino acids. Looked up from germline, CDR1 is SGHNT and CDR2 is YYREEE (reference sequence). After removal of 0 bases from V and 4 bases from J, the junction contained 6 bases not matched to a gene. CDR3 residues: CASSLEGGWIYGYTF. The CDR3 DNA reads TGTGCCAGCAGCTTGGAAGGGGGCTGGATCTATGGCTACACCTTC.

The chain is built from TRBV9 and TRBJ1-2; no clear D gene. The germline CDR1 and CDR2 sequences are SGDLS and YYNGEE. This CDR3 spans 12 amino acids. Trimming took off 3 bases at V and 0 bases at J, with 3 bases between the two ends. CDR3 coding DNA: TGTGCCAGCAGCGGGCCTAACTATGGCTACACCTTC. Translating it yields CASSGPNYGYTF.

J is TRBJ1-2 and V is TRBV30; 8 bases fit TRBD1. The germline CDR1 and CDR2 sequences are GTSNPN and SVGIG (reference sequence). Trimming took 0 bases from V and 1 from J; bases not matched to a gene: 1. The CDR3 consists of 14 residues. The CDR3 DNA is TGTGCCTGGAGTGTCGACAGGGGTAACTATGGCTACACCTTC. Translated: CAWSVDRGNYGYTF.

This chain links TRBV10-3 with TRBJ1-2; 8 positions agree with TRBD1. CDR1 and CDR2 (germline): ENHRY, SYGVKD. The V segment lost 5 bases and the J segment 7 bases; nucleotides outside the gene matches: 6. CDR3 length equals 13 residues. The CDR3 region is CAISLDRARGYTF. CDR3 in DNA: TGTGCCATCAGTTTGGACAGGGCGCGTGGCTACACCTTC.

The V call is TRBV28, the J call TRBJ1-5; tentatively, D is TRBD1 (5 bases). Trimming stripped 6 bases from V and 0 bases from J, with 12 bases between. This CDR3 spans 15 amino acids. CDR1 is MDHEN and CDR2 is SYDVKM in the germline V gene. CDR3 sequence reads: CASRPGLISNQPQHF. CDR3 nucleotide sequence: TGTGCCAGCAGACCGGGACTCATTAGCAATCAGCCCCAGCATTTT.

This clone was counted a single time. The rearrangement uses TRBV24-1 and TRBJ1-5; D gene unclear. The CDR3 spans 12 residues. Trimming removed 11 bases from V and 7 bases from J, with 14 bases in between. Germline lookup yields CDR1 KGHDR and CDR2 SFDVKD. The CDR3 nucleotides read TGTGCCATCAGCACTGGGCAACAGCCCCAGCATTTT. This codes for CAISTGQQPQHF.

V and J are TRBV9 and TRBJ1-1; D is undetermined. Germline V gene data show CDR1 as SGDLS and CDR2 as YYNGEE. V was pared by 2 bases and J by 8 bases, with 16 bases between. The CDR3 extends over 14 amino acids. The DNA for the CDR3 is TGTGCCAGCAGCGTCTCAGGATCCAGTAGGGAAGCTTTCTTT. Translation: CASSVSGSSREAFF.